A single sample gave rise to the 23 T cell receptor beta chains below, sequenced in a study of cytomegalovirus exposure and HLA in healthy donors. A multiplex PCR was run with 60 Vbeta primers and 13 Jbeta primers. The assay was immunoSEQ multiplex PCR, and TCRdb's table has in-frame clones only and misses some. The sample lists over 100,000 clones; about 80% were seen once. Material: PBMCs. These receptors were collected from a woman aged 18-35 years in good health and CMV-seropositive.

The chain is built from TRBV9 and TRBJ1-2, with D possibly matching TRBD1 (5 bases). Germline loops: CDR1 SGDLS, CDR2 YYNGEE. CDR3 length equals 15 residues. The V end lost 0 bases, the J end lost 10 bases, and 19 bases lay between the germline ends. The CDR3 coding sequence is TGTGCCAGCAGCGTAGAGGCGATCTCGGCGGGGACCTACACCTTC. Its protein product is CASSVEAISAGTYTF.

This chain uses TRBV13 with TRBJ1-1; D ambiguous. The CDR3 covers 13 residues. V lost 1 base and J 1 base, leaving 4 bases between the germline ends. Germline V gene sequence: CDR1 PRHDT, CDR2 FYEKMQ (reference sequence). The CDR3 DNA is TGTGCCAGCAGCTTAGCCAGGAACACTGAAGCTTTCTTT. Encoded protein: CASSLARNTEAFF.

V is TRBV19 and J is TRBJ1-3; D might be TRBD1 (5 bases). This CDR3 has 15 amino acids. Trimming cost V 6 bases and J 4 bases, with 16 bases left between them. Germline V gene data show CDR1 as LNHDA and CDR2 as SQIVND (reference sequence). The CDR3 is CASSFGGGGGNTIYF. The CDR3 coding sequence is TGTGCCAGTAGCTTCGGCGGGGGAGGCGGAAACACCATATATTTT. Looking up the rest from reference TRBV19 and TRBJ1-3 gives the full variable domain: DGGITQSPKYLFRKEGQNVTLSCEQNLNHDAMYWYRQDPGQGLRLIYYSQIVNDFQKGDIAEGYSVSREKKESFPLTVTSAQKNPTAFYLCASSFGGGGGNTIYFGEGSWLTVV.

The CDR3 DNA reads as TGTGCCAGCAGTTACGGGGGGAGGAAAACTTTCTTT. Its translation is CASSYGGRKTFF. The chain combines TRBV6-5 with TRBJ1-1; a possible D gene is TRBD1 (5 bases). The CDR3 covers 12 residues. The V and J ends lost 2 bases and 12 bases respectively, with 13 bases between them. The germline V gene has CDR1 MNHEY and CDR2 SVGAGI.

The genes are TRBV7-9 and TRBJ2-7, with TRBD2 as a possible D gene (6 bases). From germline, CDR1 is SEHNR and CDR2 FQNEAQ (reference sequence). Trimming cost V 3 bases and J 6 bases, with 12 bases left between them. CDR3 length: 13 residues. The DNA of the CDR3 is TGTGCCAGCAGCTTTCAAGGGAGGATCGAGCAGTACTTC. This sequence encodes CASSFQGRIEQYF.

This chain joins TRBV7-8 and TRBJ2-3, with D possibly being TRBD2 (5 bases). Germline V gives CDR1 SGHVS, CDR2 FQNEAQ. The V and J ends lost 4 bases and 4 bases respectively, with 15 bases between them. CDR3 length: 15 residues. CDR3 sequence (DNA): TGTGCCAGCAGCTCCACGCCCGGGAACGCAGATACGCAGTATTTT. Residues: CASSSTPGNADTQYF.

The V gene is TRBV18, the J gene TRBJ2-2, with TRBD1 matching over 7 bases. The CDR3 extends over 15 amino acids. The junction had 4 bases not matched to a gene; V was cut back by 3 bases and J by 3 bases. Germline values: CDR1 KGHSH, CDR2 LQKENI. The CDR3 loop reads CASSPRQGDTGELFF. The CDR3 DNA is TGTGCCAGCTCACCTCGACAGGGAGACACCGGGGAGCTGTTTTTT. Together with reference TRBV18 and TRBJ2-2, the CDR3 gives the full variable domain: NAGVMQNPRHLVRRRGQEARLRCSPMKGHSHVYWYRQLPEEGLKFMVYLQKENIIDESGMPKERFSAEFPKEGPSILRIQQVVRGDSAAYFCASSPRQGDTGELFFGEGSRLTVL.

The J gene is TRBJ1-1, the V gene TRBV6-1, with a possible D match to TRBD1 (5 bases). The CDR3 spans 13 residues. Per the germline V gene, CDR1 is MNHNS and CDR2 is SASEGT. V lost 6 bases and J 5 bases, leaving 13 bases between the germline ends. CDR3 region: CASSPLGGTEAFF. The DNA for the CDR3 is TGTGCCAGCAGCCCCCTCGGGGGGACTGAAGCTTTCTTT.

CDR3 protein: CASRSKRGSYEQYF. CDR3 DNA sequence: TGTGCCAGTAGGTCCAAGCGGGGTTCCTACGAGCAGTACTTC. This rearrangement joins TRBV19 to TRBJ2-7, with TRBD2 identical over 7 bases. This CDR3 is 14 amino acids long. Germline-derived CDR1 and CDR2 are LNHDA and SQIVND (reference sequence). V lost 6 bases and J lost 1; bases outside the gene matches: 6.

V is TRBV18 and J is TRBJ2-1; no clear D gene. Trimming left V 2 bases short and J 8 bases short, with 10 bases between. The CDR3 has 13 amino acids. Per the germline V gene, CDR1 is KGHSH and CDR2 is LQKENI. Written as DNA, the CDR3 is TGTGCCAGCTCACCAGACCAAGAGGATGAGCAGTTCTTC. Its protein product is CASSPDQEDEQFF.

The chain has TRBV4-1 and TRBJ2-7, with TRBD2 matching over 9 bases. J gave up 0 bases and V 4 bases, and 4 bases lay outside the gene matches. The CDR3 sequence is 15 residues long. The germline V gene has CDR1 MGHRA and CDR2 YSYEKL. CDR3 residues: CASSPYSGSSYEQYF. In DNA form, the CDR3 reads TGCGCCAGCAGCCCATATAGCGGGAGCTCCTACGAGCAGTACTTC.

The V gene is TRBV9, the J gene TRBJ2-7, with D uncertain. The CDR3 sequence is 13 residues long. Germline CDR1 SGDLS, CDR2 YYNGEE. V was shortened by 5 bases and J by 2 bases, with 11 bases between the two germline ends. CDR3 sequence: CASSKSSTYEQYF. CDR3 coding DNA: TGTGCCAGCAGTAAGAGCTCGACCTACGAGCAGTACTTC.

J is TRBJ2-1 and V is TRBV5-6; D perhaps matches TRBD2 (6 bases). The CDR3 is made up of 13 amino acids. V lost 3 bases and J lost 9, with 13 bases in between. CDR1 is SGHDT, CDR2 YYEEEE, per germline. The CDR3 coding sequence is TGTGCCAGCAGCTCCCCACTAGCCATTGAGCAGTTCTTC. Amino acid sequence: CASSSPLAIEQFF.

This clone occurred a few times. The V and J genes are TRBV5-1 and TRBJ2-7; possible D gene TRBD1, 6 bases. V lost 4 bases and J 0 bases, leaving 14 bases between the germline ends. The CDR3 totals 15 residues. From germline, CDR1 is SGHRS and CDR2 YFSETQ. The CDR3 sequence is CASSNRAESSYEQYF. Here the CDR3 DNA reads TGCGCCAGCAGCAACAGGGCCGAGAGCTCCTACGAGCAGTACTTC.

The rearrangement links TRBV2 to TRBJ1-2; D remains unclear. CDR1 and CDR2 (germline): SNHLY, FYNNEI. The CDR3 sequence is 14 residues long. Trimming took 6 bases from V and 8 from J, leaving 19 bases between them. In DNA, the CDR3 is TGTGCCAGCAGCCCGGAGACGGCTCTAGCGGGCTACACCTTC. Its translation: CASSPETALAGYTF.

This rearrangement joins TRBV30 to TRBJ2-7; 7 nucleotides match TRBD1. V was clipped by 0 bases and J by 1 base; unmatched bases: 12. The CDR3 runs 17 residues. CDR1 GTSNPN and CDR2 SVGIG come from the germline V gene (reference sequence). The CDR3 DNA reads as TGTGCCTGGAGTGTCCGCGGGTACCGGGACAGATCCTACGAGCAGTACTTC. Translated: CAWSVRGYRDRSYEQYF.

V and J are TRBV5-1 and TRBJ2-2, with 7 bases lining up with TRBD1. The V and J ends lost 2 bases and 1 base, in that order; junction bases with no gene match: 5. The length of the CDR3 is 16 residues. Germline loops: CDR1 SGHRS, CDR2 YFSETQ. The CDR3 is CASSLYRTGNTGELFF. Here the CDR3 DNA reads TGCGCCAGCAGCTTATACCGGACAGGGAACACCGGGGAGCTGTTTTTT.

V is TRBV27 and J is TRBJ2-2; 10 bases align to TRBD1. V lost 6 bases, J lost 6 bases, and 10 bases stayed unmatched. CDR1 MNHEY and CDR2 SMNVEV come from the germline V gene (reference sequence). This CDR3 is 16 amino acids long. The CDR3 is CASSPGTGVLPGELFF. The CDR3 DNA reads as TGTGCCAGCAGCCCCGGGACAGGGGTTCTTCCCGGGGAGCTGTTTTTT.

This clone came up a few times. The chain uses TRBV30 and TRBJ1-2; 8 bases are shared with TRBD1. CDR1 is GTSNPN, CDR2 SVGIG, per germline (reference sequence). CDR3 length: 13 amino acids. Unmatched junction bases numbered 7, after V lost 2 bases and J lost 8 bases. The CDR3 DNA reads TGTGCCTGGAGTCCGGGACAGGTAACAGGCTACACCTTC. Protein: CAWSPGQVTGYTF.

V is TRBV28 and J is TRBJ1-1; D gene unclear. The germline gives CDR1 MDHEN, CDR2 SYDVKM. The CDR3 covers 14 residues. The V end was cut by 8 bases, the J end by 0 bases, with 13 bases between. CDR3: CASGMQVVNTEAFF. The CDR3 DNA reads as TGTGCCAGCGGTATGCAGGTGGTGAACACTGAAGCTTTCTTT. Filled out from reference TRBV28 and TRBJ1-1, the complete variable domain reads DVKVTQSSRYLVKRTGEKVFLECVQDMDHENMFWYRQDPGLGLRLIYFSYDVKMKEKGDIPEGYSVSREKKERFSLILESASTNQTSMYLCASGMQVVNTEAFFGQGTRLTVV.

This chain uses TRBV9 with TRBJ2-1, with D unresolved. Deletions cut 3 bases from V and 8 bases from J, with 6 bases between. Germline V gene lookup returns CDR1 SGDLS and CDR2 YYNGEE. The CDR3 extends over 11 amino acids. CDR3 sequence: CASSGSHEQFF. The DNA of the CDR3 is TGTGCCAGCAGCGGGAGCCATGAGCAGTTCTTC.

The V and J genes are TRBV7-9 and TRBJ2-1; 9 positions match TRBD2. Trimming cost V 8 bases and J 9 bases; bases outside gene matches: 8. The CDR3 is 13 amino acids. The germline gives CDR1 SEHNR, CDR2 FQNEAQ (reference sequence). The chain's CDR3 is CASASVSGGEQFF. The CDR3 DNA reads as TGTGCCAGCGCCTCTGTTAGCGGGGGTGAGCAGTTCTTC. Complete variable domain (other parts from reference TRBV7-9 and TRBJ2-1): DTGVSQNPRHKITKRGQNVTFRCDPISEHNRLYWYRQTLGQGPEFLTYFQNEAQLEKSRLLSDRFSAERPKGSFSTLEIQRTEQGDSAMYLCASASVSGGEQFFGPGTRLTVL.

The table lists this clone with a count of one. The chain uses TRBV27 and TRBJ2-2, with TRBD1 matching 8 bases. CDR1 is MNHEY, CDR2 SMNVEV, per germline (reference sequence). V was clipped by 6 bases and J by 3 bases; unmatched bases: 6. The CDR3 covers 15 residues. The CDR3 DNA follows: TGTGCCAGCAGAAAAGACAGGGGAGACACCGGGGAGCTGTTTTTT. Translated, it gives CASRKDRGDTGELFF.